What follows is one T cell receptor beta chain and its context. The antigen is unknown. Other nucleotide sequences from this sample produce the same CDR3. Using immunoSEQ multiplex PCR, the repertoire was profiled, and TCRdb retains in-frame clones only, with some absent. The sample has hundreds of thousands of clones; 92% are singletons. This entry belongs to a study of Ad26.COV2.S vaccination and SARS-CoV-2 variants. About the research overall: Recipients of Ad26.COV2.S got it intramuscularly, once or twice 56 days apart.

The study's findings and limits: Estimates derived from TCR breadth and depth analyses may have underestimated total T cell responses.

V lost 1 base and J 1 base, leaving 8 bases between the germline ends. The germline V gene has CDR1 MGHRA and CDR2 YSYEKL. This CDR3 has 14 amino acids. Stated treatment: roughly 19 received Ad26.COV2.S at low or high dose, single or two shots; roughly 5 received placebo; per-sample allocation not given. Vaccine and placebo recipients were sampled on day 63 after the first injection. This specimen was peripheral blood, taken in a trial of Ad26.COV2.S vaccine versus placebo. This sequence joins TRBV4-1 and TRBJ2-7; a weak D match, TRBD1 (6 bases). The sequence was obtained from a person aged 18-60 years who received the Ad26.COV2.S COVID-19 vaccine or a placebo. Here the CDR3 reads CASSQGQVSYEQYF. The CDR3 nucleotides read TGCGCCAGCAGCCAAGGACAGGTGTCCTACGAGCAGTACTTC.